Below, one T cell receptor beta chain is given with its context. The antigen is not known. Per the germline V gene, CDR1 is SGHDN and CDR2 is FVKESK. The CDR3 spans 16 residues. With V trimmed by 4 bases and J by 6 bases, 12 bases remained unmatched. Data came from immunoSEQ multiplex PCR; TCRdb stores just in-frame clones and leaves some out. The table includes roughly 56,000 clones, less than 85% detected once. This sample was taken from a study of OX40 agonist ivuxolimab in advanced cancers. Study overall: Three patients had partial responses: one hepatocellular carcinoma, two cutaneous melanoma. Study-wide results and limits: Certain nonresponders additionally had low normalized T-cell clonal expansion. At 0.1 to 3.0 mg/kg, CD4+ and CD8+ blood T cells expanded clonally by week 6.

This specimen consisted of CD4+ or CD8+ T cells sorted from blood, obtained in a trial of the OX40 agonist ivuxolimab. This chain links TRBV14 with TRBJ2-3; TRBD2 matches 8 bases. The clonotype originates from an adult with an advanced solid tumor such as melanoma, head and neck, liver or kidney cancer. The CDR3 spells CASSPPWPAGDDTQYF. The CDR3, as DNA: TGTGCCAGCAGCCCTCCTTGGCCAGCGGGAGACGATACGCAGTATTTT. Full variable domain (missing parts from reference TRBV14 and TRBJ2-3): EAGVTQFPSHSVIEKGQTVTLRCDPISGHDNLYWYRRVMGKEIKFLLHFVKESKQDESGMPNNRFLAERTGGTYSTLKVQPAELEDSGVYFCASSPPWPAGDDTQYFGPGTRLTVL.